Sequencing of this T cell receptor (beta chain) was carried out in a study of cytomegalovirus exposure and HLA in healthy donors. General study results and limits: The study recorded 150 to 200 TCR beta chains that were cytomegalovirus-associated. Reported findings show TCR beta sequences accurately forecast HLA-A and HLA-B alleles in most subjects.

In the case of this clone: Antigen specificity is unknown.

CDR1 KGHSH and CDR2 LQKENI come from the germline V gene. The CDR3 has 14 residues. V dropped 3 bases and J dropped 5; count of bases not matched to a gene: 4. PCR was performed using 60 Vbeta and 13 Jbeta primers. The repertoire was sequenced with immunoSEQ multiplex PCR; TCRdb's copy has only in-frame clones and lacks some. This table holds hundreds of thousands of clones, about four fifths found once. The rearrangement uses TRBV18 and TRBJ2-5, with 9 nucleotides matching TRBD1. Specimen: PBMCs. The sequence was obtained from a man between 35 and 55 years old in good health and CMV-seropositive. For the CDR3, the DNA is TGTGCCAGCTCACCGGGACAGGGAGTGGAGACCCAGTACTTC. It translates to CASSPGQGVETQYF. Drawing the rest from reference TRBV18 and TRBJ2-5, the complete variable domain is NAGVMQNPRHLVRRRGQEARLRCSPMKGHSHVYWYRQLPEEGLKFMVYLQKENIIDESGMPKERFSAEFPKEGPSILRIQQVVRGDSAAYFCASSPGQGVETQYFGPGTRLLVL.